Each of the 27 T cell receptor beta chains below was sequenced from the same sample in a study of identical twins. TCRdb re-called the 5' RACE reads through MiXCR, storing one row per CDR3 protein. This sample carries hundreds of thousands of distinct CDR3 sequences, about 9.4% of them seen once, and the ten largest clones take 0.98%. The same data also contributed to another study, on yellow fever vaccine responses in identical twins.

The material sequenced was PBMCs. These receptors were obtained from a woman between 18 and 29 years old in good health.

This clonotype was detected only a few times. This rearrangement joins TRBV28 to TRBJ2-2, with no clear D. The CDR3 contains 14 residues. V dropped 2 bases and J dropped 6 bases, with 10 bases sitting between them. Germline V gene lookup returns CDR1 MDHEN and CDR2 SYDVKM. This chain's CDR3 is CASSLVHPPGELFF. The CDR3 nucleotides read TGTGCCAGCAGTTTAGTCCATCCTCCCGGGGAGCTGTTTTTT.

The rearrangement links TRBV28 to TRBJ2-5; no clear D. Germline loops: CDR1 MDHEN, CDR2 SYDVKM. The CDR3 is 12 amino acids. V was trimmed by 7 bases and J by 5 bases, leaving 11 bases between them. This chain's CDR3 is CASKGSSETQYF. CDR3 DNA: TGTGCCAGCAAAGGCAGTTCGGAGACCCAGTACTTC.

The V and J genes are TRBV6-1 and TRBJ2-7; TRBD1 aligns across 8 bases. This CDR3 comprises 14 residues. V lost 6 bases, J lost 2 bases, and 6 bases stayed unmatched. Germline CDR1 and CDR2: MNHNS and SASEGT. The CDR3 DNA is TGTGCCAGCAGAGCAGGGGGCACACCCTACGAGCAGTACTTC. It encodes CASRAGGTPYEQYF.

This clonotype has a count of ten or more. The chain employs TRBV12-3 or TRBV12-4 and TRBJ2-2; D uncertain. The CDR3 length is 13 residues. Trimming left V 2 bases short and J 6 bases short, with 7 bases between. The CDR3 sequence: CASSLSVPGELFF. The CDR3 coding sequence is TGTGCCAGCAGTTTATCTGTTCCCGGGGAGCTGTTTTTT.

This clonotype has a handful of counts. The V and J genes are TRBV6-1 and TRBJ1-6, with 12 bases matching TRBD1. Trimming at V came to 6 bases and at J to 6 bases, leaving 6 bases not matched to a gene. Looked up from germline, CDR1 is MNHNS and CDR2 is SASEGT. The CDR3 has 16 amino acids. CDR3 DNA: TGTGCCAGCAGCCTGGGACAGGGGGCTACTAATTCACCCCTCCACTTT. Protein: CASSLGQGATNSPLHF.

V and J are TRBV27 and TRBJ2-5; 7 bases align to TRBD1. The germline CDR1 and CDR2 sequences are MNHEY and SMNVEV (reference sequence). The CDR3 is 15 residues long. Trimming cost V 6 bases and J 2 bases; bases outside gene matches: 9. CDR3 DNA sequence: TGTGCCAGCAGGCTACAGGGGCGAGGGCAAGAGACCCAGTACTTC. Translating gives CASRLQGRGQETQYF.

V and J are TRBV5-6 and TRBJ2-7, with D possibly TRBD1 on 5 matching bases. CDR3 length: 14 amino acids. CDR1 and CDR2 (germline): SGHDT, YYEEEE. The V and J ends lost 6 bases and 4 bases respectively, with 17 bases between them. The DNA for the CDR3 is TGTGCCAGCACCCTGGGGCTATCCAGATACGAGCAGTACTTC. Its translation is CASTLGLSRYEQYF. The entire variable domain, with the rest obtained from reference TRBV5-6 and TRBJ2-7, is as follows: DAGVTQSPTHLIKTRGQQVTLRCSPKSGHDTVSWYQQALGQGPQFIFQYYEEEERQRGNFPDRFSGHQFPNYSSELNVNALLLGDSALYLCASTLGLSRYEQYFGPGTRLTVT.

Only a few counts were recorded for this clonotype. The chain employs TRBV5-6 and TRBJ2-5; D is perhaps TRBD1 or TRBD2 (6 bases each). CDR1 is SGHDT and CDR2 is YYEEEE in the germline V gene. V was pared by 3 bases and J by 5 bases, with 17 bases between. The CDR3 has 15 amino acids. CDR3 nucleotides: TGTGCCAGCAGCTGGGTGGGGGGCCTCCGGGAGACCCAGTACTTC. Its protein product is CASSWVGGLRETQYF.

This clonotype was seen ten or more times. V gene TRBV6-5 combines with J gene TRBJ1-5; TRBD1 might be the D (5 bases). CDR1 and CDR2 (germline): MNHEY, SVGAGI. The ends were cut back, 4 bases at V and 0 bases at J, with 7 bases in the middle. This CDR3 has 14 amino acids. The CDR3 DNA sequence: TGTGCCAGCAGTTCCAGGGATAGCAATCAGCCCCAGCATTTT. Protein product: CASSSRDSNQPQHF.

This clonotype has ten or more counts. The chain has TRBV5-1 and TRBJ2-7; a possible D gene is TRBD1 (6 bases). This CDR3 has 15 residues. The V gene lost 0 bases and the J gene lost 1 base, with 11 bases spanning the gap. From germline, CDR1 is SGHRS and CDR2 YFSETQ. The CDR3 protein is CASSLEQGPSYEQYF. In DNA form, the CDR3 reads TGCGCCAGCAGCTTGGAACAGGGACCTTCCTACGAGCAGTACTTC.

Only a few counts were recorded for this clonotype. The rearrangement links TRBV9 to TRBJ2-1; D is uncertain. CDR3 length equals 14 residues. Trimming pared 0 bases from V and 3 bases from J, leaving 7 bases between. Per the germline V gene, CDR1 is SGDLS and CDR2 is YYNGEE. The CDR3 is CASSVDRSYNEQFF. CDR3 in DNA: TGTGCCAGCAGCGTAGATCGTAGCTACAATGAGCAGTTCTTC.

The rearrangement links TRBV6-4 to TRBJ2-2; the match to TRBD2 covers 14 bases. Trimming at V came to 0 bases and at J to 4 bases, leaving 7 bases not matched to a gene. The CDR3 contains 19 residues. Germline V lookup: CDR1 MRHNA, CDR2 SNTAGT. The CDR3 DNA reads as TGTGCCAGCAGTGACTCTGTGACTAGCGGGGGGGCATCCACCGGGGAGCTGTTTTTT. It translates to CASSDSVTSGGASTGELFF.

This clonotype has more than one count but fewer than ten. The chain links TRBV2 to TRBJ1-5; no clear D. Trimming pared 2 bases from V and 1 base from J, leaving 3 bases between. This CDR3 is built from 13 residues. Looked up from germline, CDR1 is SNHLY and CDR2 is FYNNEI. The CDR3 sequence is CASSEWSNQPQHF. Written as DNA, the CDR3 is TGTGCCAGCAGTGAATGGAGCAATCAGCCCCAGCATTTT.

The chain joins TRBV15 to TRBJ2-1, with D perhaps matching TRBD2 (5 bases). This CDR3 has 11 amino acids. V was shortened by 6 bases and J by 7 bases, with 7 bases between the two germline ends. CDR1 and CDR2 from the germline V gene are LNHNV and YYDKDF (reference sequence). CDR3 protein: CATRRENEQFF. As DNA, the CDR3 is TGTGCCACCAGACGGGAAAATGAGCAGTTCTTC.

Ten or more counts support this clonotype. The gene calls are TRBV20-1 and TRBJ2-1; D remains ambiguous. CDR3 length: 14 amino acids. V shed 0 bases and J shed 6 bases, with 12 bases lying between them. In germline, CDR1 is DFQATT, CDR2 SNEGSKA (reference sequence). The DNA of the CDR3 is TGCAGTGCTAGAGATGGGCGGACCAGCAATGAGCAGTTCTTC. It yields the protein CSARDGRTSNEQFF.

There are many counts of this clonotype. The V call is TRBV6-4, the J call TRBJ2-1; maybe TRBD1 (5 bases). Germline assignment: CDR1 MRHNA and CDR2 SNTAGT. CDR3 length equals 13 residues. V shed 0 bases and J shed 5 bases, with 5 bases lying between them. CDR3 nucleotides: TGTGCCAGCAGTGACTCGGACAACAATGAGCAGTTCTTC. Its translation is CASSDSDNNEQFF.

This clonotype has just a few counts. The rearrangement links TRBV28 to TRBJ2-7, with unresolved D. Germline-derived CDR1 and CDR2 are MDHEN and SYDVKM. The CDR3 loop spans 14 amino acids. Trimming removed 6 bases at V and 7 bases at J, with 19 bases between. This CDR3 is CASRDALRAREQYF. CDR3 nucleotide sequence: TGTGCCAGCAGAGACGCACTCCGGGCCAGGGAGCAGTACTTC.

At least ten counts were recorded for this clonotype. This rearrangement joins TRBV7-2 to TRBJ2-3; 12 bases fit TRBD2. Germline CDR1 and CDR2: SGHTA and FQGNSA. The CDR3 totals 15 residues. The J segment lost 4 bases and the V segment lost 7 bases, leaving 6 bases of the junction unmatched. The CDR3 nucleotides read TGTGCCAGCAACGCCAGACTAGCGGGAGCAGATACGCAGTATTTT. Protein: CASNARLAGADTQYF.

There are a few counts of this clonotype. This chain connects TRBV20-1 to TRBJ2-5; D not certain. With 4 bases removed from V and 4 bases from J, the gap between germline ends came to 7 bases. CDR3 length: 11 residues. Germline CDR1 is DFQATT and CDR2 is SNEGSKA (reference sequence). The CDR3 DNA reads as TGCAGTGCTACCTGGGGAGAGACCCAGTACTTC. Residues: CSATWGETQYF.

This clonotype was detected ten times or more. This chain uses TRBV5-1 with TRBJ1-1, with a weak D call TRBD1 (6 bases). V gave up 2 bases and J gave up 5 bases, with 13 bases separating them. From germline, CDR1 is SGHRS and CDR2 YFSETQ. The CDR3 contains 14 residues. The CDR3 region has the DNA TGCGCCAGCAGCTTCGGGGCGCAGGGGACTGAAGCTTTCTTT. It is translated as CASSFGAQGTEAFF.

V gene TRBV14 combines with J gene TRBJ2-7, with a possible D match to TRBD1 (5 bases). This CDR3 is built from 16 residues. Germline V gives CDR1 SGHDN, CDR2 FVKESK. Trimming pared 3 bases from V and 2 bases from J, leaving 17 bases between. The CDR3 here is CASSHSITGFPYEQYF. The CDR3 DNA follows: TGTGCCAGCAGCCATTCCATTACAGGATTTCCCTACGAGCAGTACTTC.

V usage is TRBV6-2 or TRBV6-3 and J usage is TRBJ2-5; no clear D gene. The CDR3 runs to 15 residues. Trimming took off 7 bases at V and 5 bases at J, with 20 bases between the two ends. CDR1 is MNHEY, CDR2 SVGEGT, per germline. CDR3 bases: TGTGCCAGCAAGAGGCGAACTGGCAGTACGGAGACCCAGTACTTC. Amino acid sequence: CASKRRTGSTETQYF.

The genes are TRBV10-1 and TRBJ2-5; 7 bases line up with TRBD1. CDR3 length: 13 residues. Germline trimming cut 4 bases from V and 7 bases from J; bases unmatched to any gene: 6. CDR1 and CDR2 (germline): WNHNN, SYGVQD (reference sequence). CDR3 nucleotides: TGCGCCAGCAGTGGGGACAGTAGCGCGACCCAGTACTTC. It specifies CASSGDSSATQYF.

This clonotype was seen ten or more times. This rearrangement joins TRBV7-9 to TRBJ2-3; 9 nucleotides line up with TRBD2. Unmatched junction bases numbered 10, after V lost 2 bases and J lost 4 bases. This CDR3 comprises 17 residues. Germline assignment: CDR1 SEHNR and CDR2 FQNEAQ (reference sequence). CDR3 nucleotide sequence: TGTGCCAGCAGCTTAAGTCTAGGCGGGGGGGCCGCAGATACGCAGTATTTT. It specifies CASSLSLGGGAADTQYF.

This clonotype was counted a few times. The gene calls are TRBV7-8 and TRBJ2-6; D unresolved. The ends were cut back, 4 bases at V and 0 bases at J, with 13 bases in the middle. The CDR3 totals 17 residues. Germline-derived CDR1 and CDR2 are SGHVS and FQNEAQ. CDR3 DNA sequence: TGTGCCAGCAGCTCCCTCGGACGGAACTCTGGGGCCAACGTCCTGACTTTC. Translation gives CASSSLGRNSGANVLTF.

The table lists this clonotype with a few counts. This chain connects TRBV15 to TRBJ2-6; D remains ambiguous. Trimming took 5 bases from V and 0 from J, leaving 5 bases between them. The germline gives CDR1 LNHNV, CDR2 YYDKDF (reference sequence). This CDR3 comprises 14 residues. The CDR3 DNA is TGTGCCACCAGCTTGATCTCTGGGGCCAACGTCCTGACTTTC. Its translation is CATSLISGANVLTF. The full variable domain, with the rest looked up from reference TRBV15 and TRBJ2-6, is DAMVIQNPRYQVTQFGKPVTLSCSQTLNHNVMYWYQQKSSQAPKLLFHYYDKDFNNEADTPDNFQSRRPNTSFCFLDIRSPGLGDTAMYLCATSLISGANVLTFGAGSRLTVL.

This clonotype showed up many times. The chain recombines TRBV6-5 with TRBJ1-2, with no clear D. V lost 2 bases and J 5 bases, leaving 12 bases between the germline ends. Germline loops: CDR1 MNHEY, CDR2 SVGAGI. The CDR3 runs 14 residues. CDR3 region: CASSYGSAFYGYTF. The CDR3 DNA follows: TGTGCCAGCAGTTACGGATCAGCCTTTTATGGCTACACCTTC.